The 12 T cell receptor beta chains presented below share a single source sample, sequenced in a study of a mutant IDH1 vaccine in newly diagnosed glioma. These TCRs' antigens remain unknown. Sequencing used immunoSEQ multiplex PCR; TCRdb keeps in-frame clones, though not all of them. The sample holds around 42,000 clones, approximately 83% seen once. Time point in this sample: week 5, during vaccination. Alongside topical imiquimod, each dose of vaccine comprised 300 ug of mutant IDH1 20-mer peptide. The sample in question was PBMCs, obtained from a glioma patient whose treatment included an IDH1 peptide vaccine. Every receptor here comes from a man aged 40-55 years with glioma.

This clone was observed once. This chain joins TRBV7-2 and TRBJ2-7; 8 nucleotides align to TRBD2. V shed 5 bases and J 4 bases; nucleotides not matched to a gene: 10. Germline values: CDR1 SGHTA, CDR2 FQGNSA. The CDR3 loop spans 15 amino acids. CDR3 protein: CASSAVGLAGYEQYF. In DNA, the CDR3 is TGTGCCAGCAGCGCCGTCGGCCTAGCGGGTTACGAGCAGTACTTC.

This clone was seen only a few times. V is TRBV27 and J is TRBJ2-3; TRBD2 matches 8 bases. Per germline, CDR1 MNHEY and CDR2 SMNVEV (reference sequence). With 6 bases clipped from V and 6 bases from J, the junction kept 8 bases outside the gene matches. This CDR3 region has 14 residues. The CDR3 region is CASRREAPSDTQYF. The CDR3 nucleotides read TGTGCCAGCAGGCGGGAGGCCCCTTCGGATACGCAGTATTTT.

The chain carries TRBV11-2 and TRBJ2-5, with D maybe TRBD1 (6 bases). Trimming left V 1 base short and J 1 base short, with 7 bases between. The germline CDR1 and CDR2 sequences are SGHAT and FQNNGV. The length of the CDR3 is 14 residues. CDR3 sequence: CASSLGQAQETQYF. As DNA, the CDR3 is TGTGCCAGCAGCTTAGGACAGGCCCAAGAGACCCAGTACTTC.

V and J are TRBV19 and TRBJ1-5, with 12 positions matching TRBD1. This CDR3 is 15 amino acids long. The V segment lost 7 bases and the J segment 6 bases; nucleotides outside the gene matches: 7. Germline V lookup: CDR1 LNHDA, CDR2 SQIVND (reference sequence). CDR3 DNA sequence: TGTGCCAGTACATTGGGACAGGGGGCTTTTCAGCCCCAGCATTTT. The encoded protein is CASTLGQGAFQPQHF. The full variable domain, in which reference TRBV19 and TRBJ1-5 provide the parts outside the CDR3, is DGGITQSPKYLFRKEGQNVTLSCEQNLNHDAMYWYRQDPGQGLRLIYYSQIVNDFQKGDIAEGYSVSREKKESFPLTVTSAQKNPTAFYLCASTLGQGAFQPQHFGDGTRLSIL.

The rearrangement uses TRBV18 and TRBJ2-7, with TRBD2 identical over 8 bases. CDR1 and CDR2 (germline): KGHSH, LQKENI. This CDR3 has 16 residues. Trimming cost V 1 base and J 7 bases; bases outside gene matches: 12. The CDR3 DNA follows: TGTGCCAGCTCACCACTTTCGCTGGTCGGGAGGGATGAGCAGTACTTC. This translates into CASSPLSLVGRDEQYF. Supplemented by reference TRBV18 and TRBJ2-7, the full variable domain reads NAGVMQNPRHLVRRRGQEARLRCSPMKGHSHVYWYRQLPEEGLKFMVYLQKENIIDESGMPKERFSAEFPKEGPSILRIQQVVRGDSAAYFCASSPLSLVGRDEQYFGPGTRLTVT.

The V and J genes are TRBV6-1 and TRBJ1-3, with 7 bases that match TRBD1. Germline V lookup: CDR1 MNHNS, CDR2 SASEGT. The CDR3 is 13 residues long. The V segment lost 7 bases and the J segment 11 bases; nucleotides outside the gene matches: 11. For the CDR3, the DNA is TGTGCCAGCAAATTTAACAGGGGACTCGCCATATATTTT. Protein: CASKFNRGLAIYF.

The rearrangement joins TRBV13 to TRBJ2-2; 8 bases are shared with TRBD1. Germline trimming cut 0 bases from V and 3 bases from J; bases unmatched to any gene: 0. Per germline, CDR1 PRHDT and CDR2 FYEKMQ (reference sequence). The CDR3 has 15 amino acids. CDR3 in DNA: TGTGCCAGCAGCTTAGGGGACAGGGACACCGGGGAGCTGTTTTTT. It encodes CASSLGDRDTGELFF. The variable domain in full, completed from reference TRBV13 and TRBJ2-2, reads AAGVIQSPRHLIKEKRETATLKCYPIPRHDTVYWYQQGPGQDPQFLISFYEKMQSDKGSIPDRFSAQQFSDYHSELNMSSLELGDSALYFCASSLGDRDTGELFFGEGSRLTVL.

The V gene is TRBV10-3, the J gene TRBJ2-5; 9 bases map to TRBD2. The V gene end was trimmed by 4 bases and the J gene end by 2 bases; junction bases not matched to a gene: 11. The CDR3 is 17 amino acids. CDR1 ENHRY and CDR2 SYGVKD come from the germline V gene. Here the CDR3 DNA reads TGTGCCATCAGTGGGGGAGCGGCTAGCGGGAATCAAGAGACCCAGTACTTC. As protein: CAISGGAASGNQETQYF.

This rearrangement joins TRBV19 to TRBJ2-2; the match to TRBD1 covers 8 bases. With V trimmed by 7 bases and J by 3 bases, 10 bases remained unmatched. CDR3 size: 16 residues. Germline CDR1 reads LNHDA; CDR2 reads SQIVND (reference sequence). CDR3 protein: CASTPIRGQDTGELFF. DNA of the CDR3: TGTGCCAGTACCCCGATCAGGGGGCAGGACACCGGGGAGCTGTTTTTT. The full variable domain, its missing parts supplied by reference TRBV19 and TRBJ2-2, is DGGITQSPKYLFRKEGQNVTLSCEQNLNHDAMYWYRQDPGQGLRLIYYSQIVNDFQKGDIAEGYSVSREKKESFPLTVTSAQKNPTAFYLCASTPIRGQDTGELFFGEGSRLTVL.

V usage is TRBV2 and J usage is TRBJ2-7; no reliable D call. The germline V gene has CDR1 SNHLY and CDR2 FYNNEI. The CDR3 is 13 residues long. Between the trimmed V and J ends, which lost 8 bases and 3 bases, there was a span of 14 bases. CDR3 protein: CASSLRGNYEQYF. The DNA for the CDR3 is TGTGCCAGCTCCCTCAGAGGTAACTACGAGCAGTACTTC.

The genes are TRBV5-6 and TRBJ2-7; possibly TRBD1 or TRBD2 for D (6 bases each). V was pared by 4 bases and J by 4 bases, with 9 bases between. The germline V gene encodes CDR1 SGHDT and CDR2 YYEEEE. This CDR3 spans 12 amino acids. The CDR3 bases are TGTGCCAGCAGCCTAGGGGGGTACGAGCAGTACTTC. It specifies CASSLGGYEQYF.

This chain joins TRBV2 and TRBJ2-7, with 10 bases matching TRBD2. The V gene end was trimmed by 2 bases and the J gene end by 3 bases; junction bases not matched to a gene: 1. Germline V gene sequence: CDR1 SNHLY, CDR2 FYNNEI. This CDR3 region has 14 residues. The CDR3 coding sequence is TGTGCCAGCAGTGAACTAGCGGGAGTCTACGAGCAGTACTTC. Translation gives CASSELAGVYEQYF.